The TCR beta chain described here comes from a study of blood T cell repertoires in COVID-19. On the study more broadly: Acute and convalescent COVID-19 samples came from the United States, Italy and Spain.

The table came from immunoSEQ multiplex PCR; TCRdb's copy has only in-frame clones and leaves some out. The repertoire consists of roughly 110,000 clones, with about 85% occurring once and the leading ten covering approximately 1.5%. V gave up 4 bases and J gave up 11 bases; unmatched junction bases: 6. Germline loops: CDR1 ENHRY, CDR2 SYGVKD. This CDR3 is 13 amino acids long. The TCR originated in a man in his fifties or sixties with acute or convalescent COVID-19. This chain uses TRBV10-3 with TRBJ2-2; 8 bases line up with TRBD2. Sequencing was carried out using peripheral blood. CDR3 nucleotides: TGTGCCATCAGTGGGAAGAGCGGGGGAGAGCTGTTTTTT. Translated: CAISGKSGGELFF.